This T cell receptor (beta chain) came from a study of blood T cell repertoires in COVID-19. Study context: The cDNA or gDNA used as material had been derived from T cells, B-cell-depleted T cells, or PBMCs.

Sequenced by immunoSEQ multiplex PCR; TCRdb stores in-frame clones only, minus some. The table has 120,000 to 150,000 clones, approximately 81% seen once. This CDR3 is built from 15 residues. Looked up from germline, CDR1 is SGHRS and CDR2 is YFSETQ. Unmatched junction bases numbered 6, after V lost 2 bases and J lost 4 bases. The TCR comes from a human donor in a cohort sampled during active COVID-19. This sequence joins TRBV5-1 and TRBJ1-3, with TRBD1 matching 7 bases. The sequencing sample was made of peripheral blood. The CDR3 DNA reads as TGCGCCAGCAGCTTAGGGCCAGGGGGAGGAAACACCATATATTTT. Protein sequence: CASSLGPGGGNTIYF.